A selection of T cell receptor beta chains follows, all from one sample in a study of OX40 agonist ivuxolimab in advanced cancers. Clones were read by immunoSEQ multiplex PCR, and TCRdb kept only the in-frame ones, dropping some. In the table there are roughly 83,000 clones, about 90% of which are singletons. Sequencing used CD4+ or CD8+ T cells sorted from blood, obtained in a trial of the OX40 agonist ivuxolimab. The receptors here all came from an adult with an advanced solid tumor such as melanoma, head and neck, liver or kidney cancer. The CDR3 runs from the conserved cysteine through the conserved F or W. The D gene is left open where the match is weak. Clone size is shown for a subset of rows, as once, few, many or a class of expanded clone.

J	V	size	D	length	CDR3	DNA
TRBJ2-1	TRBV30	-	TRBD2	12	CASSGGDLEQFF	TGTGCCTCTAGCGGGGGGGATCTTGAGCAGTTCTTC
TRBJ2-7	TRBV14	-	-	15	CASSQGPALSYEQYF	TGTGCCAGCAGCCAAGGCCCCGCGCTCTCCTACGAGCAGTACTTC
TRBJ2-3	TRBV11-2	-	TRBD2	14	CASSLGDYLEAQYF	TGTGCCAGCAGCTTAGGGGACTACCTGGAGGCGCAGTATTTT
TRBJ2-1	TRBV2	-	TRBD2	18	CASQSGLAGGSSYNEQFF	TGTGCCAGCCAAAGTGGACTAGCGGGAGGAAGCTCCTACAATGAGCAGTTCTTC
TRBJ1-5	TRBV28	-	-	15	CASNQGNAYNQPQHF	TGTGCCAGCAATCAGGGAAATGCTTACAATCAGCCCCAGCATTTT
TRBJ2-3	TRBV5-4	-	-	11	CASSYTDTQYF	TGTGCCAGCAGCTATACAGATACGCAGTATTTT
TRBJ1-2	TRBV13	-	TRBD1	14	CASSEDRTYYGYTF	TGTGCCAGCAGCGAGGACAGGACCTACTATGGCTACACCTTC
TRBJ1-5	TRBV7-8	-	-	14	CASSLAGVGPSQHF	TGTGCCAGCAGCTTAGCAGGGGTCGGTCCTTCCCAGCATTTT
TRBJ1-1	TRBV5-6	-	-	13	CASSWQGNTEAFF	TGTGCCAGCAGCTGGCAGGGGAACACTGAAGCTTTCTTT
TRBJ1-1	TRBV7-9	-	-	12	CASSPTGGEAFF	TGTGCCAGCAGCCCCACGGGGGGCGAAGCTTTCTTT
TRBJ2-3	TRBV7-9	-	-	12	CASSSITDTQYF	TGTGCCAGCAGCTCGATCACAGATACGCAGTATTTT
TRBJ2-5	TRBV28	-	-	11	CASSPEETQYF	TGTGCCAGCAGTCCAGAAGAGACCCAGTACTTC
TRBJ1-5	TRBV28	-	-	13	CASRQGGNQPQHF	TGTGCCAGCAGACAGGGTGGCAATCAGCCCCAGCATTTT
TRBJ1-6	TRBV30	once	-	15	CAWSITGQGDSPLHF	TGTGCCTGGAGTATAACCGGGCAAGGGGATTCACCCCTCCACTTT
TRBJ2-3	TRBV5-4	-	-	13	CASSWGGTDTQYF	TGTGCCAGCAGCTGGGGGGGCACAGATACGCAGTATTTT
TRBJ2-3	TRBV7-9	-	-	12	CASSLAPDTQYF	TGTGCCAGCAGCTTAGCGCCAGATACGCAGTATTTT
TRBJ2-3	TRBV30	-	TRBD2	18	CAWSPPGLAPVSEDTQYF	TGTGCCTGGAGTCCTCCGGGACTAGCCCCTGTTTCGGAAGATACGCAGTATTTT
TRBJ1-2	TRBV28	-	-	13	CASRFQGSYGYTF	TGTGCCAGCAGATTCCAGGGTTCCTATGGCTACACCTTC
TRBJ1-2	TRBV19	-	-	14	CASNPSIGADGYTF	TGTGCCAGTAACCCCTCTATAGGAGCGGATGGCTACACCTTC
TRBJ2-2	TRBV29-1	-	-	13	CSVEDPDTGELFF	TGCAGCGTTGAAGATCCAGACACCGGGGAGCTGTTTTTT
TRBJ1-2	TRBV5-8	-	-	15	CASSLARGSHYGYTF	TGTGCCAGCAGCTTGGCCCGGGGTTCCCACTATGGCTACACCTTC
TRBJ1-1	TRBV14	-	-	17	CASSQDLARAGNTEAFF	TGTGCCAGCAGCCAAGACCTGGCAAGGGCAGGGAACACTGAAGCTTTCTTT
TRBJ2-3	TRBV28	-	TRBD2	15	CASSLLAGVTDTQYF	TGTGCCAGCAGTTTATTAGCGGGGGTCACAGATACGCAGTATTTT
TRBJ1-2	TRBV6-1	-	TRBD1	14	CASRGQVTNYGYTF	TGTGCCAGCAGGGGACAGGTGACAAACTATGGCTACACCTTC
TRBJ2-1	TRBV30	-	-	13	CAWSGAAYNEQFF	TGTGCCTGGAGCGGAGCGGCTTACAATGAGCAGTTCTTC
TRBJ2-1	TRBV2	-	-	15	CASSGEGAMVNEQFF	TGTGCCAGCTCGGGGGAGGGGGCAATGGTGAATGAGCAGTTCTTC
TRBJ2-2	TRBV27	-	-	14	CASSFYGMTGELFF	TGTGCCAGCAGTTTCTACGGTATGACCGGGGAGCTGTTTTTT
TRBJ2-7	TRBV10-3	few	-	16	CAISGGSNSGVYEQYF	TGTGCCATCAGTGGAGGGTCGAACAGTGGGGTCTACGAGCAGTACTTC
TRBJ2-3	TRBV9	-	TRBD2	16	CASSSGGNPLKDTQYF	TGTGCCAGCAGTAGCGGGGGAAACCCTCTCAAAGATACGCAGTATTTT
TRBJ1-1	TRBV4-2	-	TRBD1	15	CASSQEGQMNTEAFF	TGTGCCAGCAGCCAAGAGGGACAGATGAACACTGAAGCTTTCTTT
TRBJ1-2	TRBV25-1	few	-	14	CASSEGYRRRGYTF	TGTGCCAGCAGTGAAGGATACAGGAGGAGAGGCTACACCTTC
TRBJ2-3	TRBV7-9	-	-	13	CASSPRGTDTQYF	TGTGCCAGCAGCCCCCGGGGCACAGATACGCAGTATTTT
TRBJ1-1	TRBV27	-	TRBD1	15	CASSDDRAGQAEAFF	TGTGCCAGCAGCGACGACAGGGCGGGTCAGGCTGAAGCTTTCTTT
TRBJ1-4	TRBV19	-	-	16	CASSSLRDIDNEKLFF	TGTGCCAGTAGTAGCCTCCGGGACATCGATAATGAAAAACTGTTTTTT
TRBJ1-4	TRBV4-2	-	TRBD1	16	CASSQAPGQPNEKLFF	TGTGCCAGCAGCCAAGCCCCGGGACAGCCAAATGAAAAACTGTTTTTT
TRBJ2-3	TRBV4-3	-	TRBD2	16	CASSQDVGTSYDTQYF	TGCGCCAGCAGCCAAGATGTCGGGACTAGCTATGATACGCAGTATTTT
TRBJ1-4	TRBV7-2	-	-	13	CASSVLLNEKLFF	TGTGCCAGCAGCGTACTGCTCAATGAAAAACTGTTTTTT
TRBJ2-2	TRBV6-6	-	-	12	CASSHPGGELFF	TGTGCCAGCAGCCACCCCGGCGGGGAGCTGTTTTTT
TRBJ2-5	TRBV4-3	once	-	13	CASSQEGKETQYF	TGCGCCAGCAGCCAAGAAGGTAAAGAGACCCAGTACTTC
TRBJ1-5	TRBV29-1	-	-	14	CSVLDPGSGQPQHF	TGCAGCGTTCTAGATCCCGGATCCGGTCAGCCCCAGCATTTT
TRBJ2-3	TRBV18	-	-	14	CASSARVRTDTQYF	TGTGCCAGCTCAGCCAGGGTGCGCACAGATACGCAGTATTTT
TRBJ1-5	TRBV6-1	-	-	14	CAISEGDSYQPQHF	TGTGCCATCAGTGAGGGAGACAGTTATCAGCCCCAGCATTTT
TRBJ1-2	TRBV9	-	-	14	CASSILGLGYGYTF	TGTGCCAGCAGCATTCTCGGACTGGGCTATGGCTACACCTTC
TRBJ2-3	TRBV25-1	-	TRBD1	15	CASRVWTGLTDTQYF	TGTGCCAGCAGGGTCTGGACAGGGCTCACAGATACGCAGTATTTT
TRBJ1-1	TRBV13	-	TRBD1	15	CASSQPGGWNTEAFF	TGTGCCAGCAGCCAACCAGGGGGGTGGAACACTGAAGCTTTCTTT
TRBJ1-1	TRBV30	-	-	14	CASEGGTMNTEAFF	TGTGCCTCGGAGGGTGGAACTATGAACACTGAAGCTTTCTTT
TRBJ2-7	TRBV5-1	once	TRBD1	11	CASSLAGDRHF	TGCGCCAGCAGCTTGGCCGGGGACAGGCACTTC
TRBJ1-2	TRBV7-9	-	-	11	CASSFQGGYTF	TGTGCCAGCAGCTTTCAGGGTGGCTACACCTTC
TRBJ2-7	TRBV27	-	-	14	CASSYQGRPYEQYF	TGTGCCAGCAGTTATCAGGGAAGACCCTACGAGCAGTACTTC
TRBJ2-2	TRBV25-1	-	-	11	CASSQTGELFF	TGTGCCAGCAGTCAGACCGGGGAGCTGTTTTTT
TRBJ2-5	TRBV2	-	-	13	CASSGQDQETQYF	TGTGCCAGCAGTGGACAGGACCAAGAGACCCAGTACTTC
TRBJ1-1	TRBV13	few	-	17	CASSLAPFGQANTEAFF	TGTGCCAGCAGCTTAGCCCCCTTTGGGCAGGCAAACACTGAAGCTTTCTTT
TRBJ2-7	TRBV16	once	-	11	CASSLLYEQYF	TGTGCCAGCAGCCTGCTTTACGAGCAGTACTTC
TRBJ1-1	TRBV5-6	few	-	11	CASSLAGEAFF	TGTGCCAGCAGCTTGGCGGGTGAAGCTTTCTTT